Presented here are 29 T cell receptor beta chains from one specimen sequenced in a study of spatial heterogeneity in lung cancer. Their specific antigens are unknown. The time point is: sample taken at primary tumor resection. The study, taken as a whole, reports: Intratumoral expanded alpha and beta TCR counts were found to track tumor mutation counts.

TCRdb called the 5' RACE reads again in MiXCR, with one record for every CDR3 protein. This sample carries approximately 13,000 distinct CDR3 sequences, around 5% of them seen once, and the ten largest clones take 36%. The sequenced sample was lung tumor tissue, obtained at surgery. The receptor set was obtained from a male donor with early-stage non-small cell lung cancer.

This clonotype was observed a few times. The rearrangement joins TRBV27 to TRBJ1-5; 9 bases fit TRBD1. With V trimmed by 6 bases and J by 6 bases, 9 bases remained unmatched. The CDR3 runs 15 residues. Germline V lookup: CDR1 MNHEY, CDR2 SMNVEV (reference sequence). Written as DNA, the CDR3 is TGTGCCAGCAGCCCCGGGACAGGGAGGATTCAGCCCCAGCATTTT. Residues: CASSPGTGRIQPQHF.

V is TRBV27 and J is TRBJ2-3, with D perhaps TRBD2 (7 bases). Germline-derived CDR1 and CDR2 are MNHEY and SMNVEV (reference sequence). V was cut by 2 bases and J by 3 bases, with 12 bases left in between. This CDR3 has 15 amino acids. In DNA form, the CDR3 reads TGTGCCAGCAGTTTACGGGGGGCGCATACAGATACGCAGTATTTT. It translates to CASSLRGAHTDTQYF.

Many counts were recorded for this clonotype. This rearrangement joins TRBV5-1 to TRBJ1-4; D gene ambiguous. The CDR3 has 13 amino acids. Trimming cost V 3 bases and J 11 bases, with 14 bases left between them. The germline CDR1 and CDR2 sequences are SGHRS and YFSETQ. The CDR3 here is CASSSENERKLFF. CDR3 nucleotide sequence: TGCGCCAGCAGCTCGGAGAATGAAAGGAAACTGTTTTTT.

This clonotype was recorded many times. The chain joins TRBV13 to TRBJ2-2, with 7 nucleotides matching TRBD2. V lost 4 bases and J lost 0; bases outside the gene matches: 14. The germline CDR1 and CDR2 sequences are PRHDT and FYEKMQ (reference sequence). This CDR3 has 19 amino acids. The CDR3 is CASSSPRDGLAANTGELFF. The CDR3 DNA is TGTGCCAGCAGCTCCCCAAGAGATGGGCTAGCGGCGAACACCGGGGAGCTGTTTTTT.

This clonotype came up many times. J is TRBJ2-2 and V is TRBV7-2, with TRBD1 matching 12 bases. The CDR3 has 16 amino acids. V lost 7 bases and J lost 5; bases outside the gene matches: 8. The V gene's germline CDR1 is SGHTA and CDR2 FQGNSA. Written as DNA, the CDR3 is TGTGCCAGCACCCCACCGGGACAGGGGGCAACCGGGGAGCTGTTTTTT. It codes for CASTPPGQGATGELFF.

This clonotype is categorized as medium-sized. The chain has TRBV7-2 and TRBJ2-3, with 15 bases that match TRBD2. Germline-derived CDR1 and CDR2 are SGHTA and FQGNSA. The V gene end was trimmed by 5 bases and the J gene end by 4 bases; junction bases not matched to a gene: 13. The CDR3 has 19 residues. The CDR3 here is CASSRTTRTSGGASDTQYF. CDR3 sequence (DNA): TGTGCCAGCAGCCGCACGACCCGGACTAGCGGGGGGGCTTCAGATACGCAGTATTTT.

This clonotype was detected many times. The chain combines TRBV20-1 with TRBJ2-1; 7 bases line up with TRBD2. The CDR3 runs 19 residues. Per the germline V gene, CDR1 is DFQATT and CDR2 is SNEGSKA (reference sequence). Losses at the gene ends were 5 bases for V and 9 bases for J; bases not matched to a gene: 28. The CDR3 loop reads CSAPTPPGAGAPRRGEQFF. CDR3 DNA sequence: TGCAGTGCTCCAACCCCTCCCGGGGCGGGAGCGCCCCGTCGGGGTGAGCAGTTCTTC.

This clonotype was observed at least ten times. J is TRBJ1-6 and V is TRBV6-5; 12 bases line up with TRBD1. This CDR3 spans 17 amino acids. Germline V gene lookup returns CDR1 MNHEY and CDR2 SVGAGI. The V gene end was trimmed by 4 bases and the J gene end by 9 bases; junction bases not matched to a gene: 10. CDR3 nucleotide sequence: TGTGCCAGCAGTTCAACCGGGACAGGGGGCGCGAGTTCACCCCTCCACTTT. Its translation: CASSSTGTGGASSPLHF.

This clonotype showed up many times. The chain has TRBV6-2 or TRBV6-3 and TRBJ1-2; the D is unclear. CDR1 is MNHEY and CDR2 is SVGEGT in the germline V gene. The CDR3 covers 12 residues. With 2 bases removed from V and 4 bases from J, the gap between germline ends came to 5 bases. The CDR3 DNA reads TGTGCCAGCAGTTACGGGCCCTATGGCTACACCTTC. Translation gives CASSYGPYGYTF.

This clonotype has ten or more counts. The chain employs TRBV5-4 and TRBJ2-7; the match to TRBD1 covers 7 bases. This CDR3 is built from 15 residues. Trimming cost V 0 bases and J 2 bases; bases outside gene matches: 5. CDR1 SGHNT and CDR2 YYREEE come from the germline V gene (reference sequence). DNA for the CDR3: TGTGCCAGCAGCTTGGGACGGGACAGAGCCTACGAGCAGTACTTC. It yields the protein CASSLGRDRAYEQYF.

This clonotype has a count of ten or more. V is TRBV12-3 or TRBV12-4 and J is TRBJ2-2; D may correspond to TRBD1 or TRBD2 (5 bases each). CDR3 length: 13 amino acids. Trimming cost V 5 bases and J 6 bases, with 10 bases left between them. The CDR3 here is CASSLQGPGELFF. The CDR3 DNA follows: TGTGCCAGCAGTCTCCAGGGACCCGGGGAGCTGTTTTTT.

This clonotype was counted at least ten times. The chain joins TRBV30 to TRBJ1-5; 7 bases align to TRBD1. Unmatched junction bases numbered 3, after V lost 5 bases and J lost 2 bases. The CDR3 totals 13 residues. Germline V CDR1 and CDR2: GTSNPN, SVGIG (reference sequence). The CDR3 DNA reads as TGTGCCTGGCAGGGGGGGGGCAATCAGCCCCAGCATTTT. Protein: CAWQGGGNQPQHF.

This clonotype was recorded many times. This chain joins TRBV7-9 and TRBJ1-2; 10 nucleotides match TRBD1. After removal of 4 bases from V and 8 bases from J, the junction contained 1 base not matched to a gene. The V gene's germline CDR1 is SEHNR and CDR2 FQNEAQ (reference sequence). The CDR3 has 12 residues. This CDR3 reads CASSWDRGGYTF. DNA for the CDR3: TGTGCCAGCAGCTGGGACAGGGGCGGCTACACCTTC.

This clonotype has a count of ten or more. Here the CDR3 DNA reads TGTGCCAGCAGTCTCGGACTTCAATACGAGCAGTACGTC. Its protein is CASSLGLQYEQYV. The chain uses TRBV6-2 or TRBV6-3 and TRBJ2-7, with D perhaps matching TRBD2 (5 bases). The V gene lost 5 bases and the J gene lost 4 bases, with 12 bases spanning the gap. The CDR3 extends over 13 amino acids. The germline gives CDR1 MNHEY, CDR2 SVGEGT.

This clonotype was recorded at least ten times. The chain uses TRBV4-2 and TRBJ2-2; D remains unclear. The CDR3 spans 18 residues. Trimming removed 0 bases from V and 0 bases from J, with 14 bases in between. Germline V gene lookup returns CDR1 LGHNA and CDR2 YNFKEQ. The CDR3 is CASSQDRADISNTGELFF. The CDR3 coding sequence is TGTGCCAGCAGCCAAGATCGAGCCGACATTTCGAACACCGGGGAGCTGTTTTTT.

This clonotype was seen at least ten times. The V call is TRBV5-1, the J call TRBJ2-3, with D perhaps matching TRBD2 (5 bases). The CDR3 contains 14 residues. Germline lookup yields CDR1 SGHRS and CDR2 YFSETQ. V was clipped by 7 bases and J by 0 bases, with 12 bases between them. The CDR3 region is CASGVQRSTDTQYF. The CDR3 DNA reads TGCGCCAGCGGCGTCCAGCGGAGCACAGATACGCAGTATTTT.

This clonotype showed up many times. The V and J genes are TRBV5-1 and TRBJ1-5; the D gene is possibly TRBD1 (5 bases). Germline V gene lookup returns CDR1 SGHRS and CDR2 YFSETQ. The V gene lost 1 base and the J gene lost 0 bases, with 11 bases spanning the gap. The CDR3 consists of 16 residues. DNA of the CDR3: TGCGCCAGCAGCTTGACAGGCAGTTATAGCAATCAGCCCCAGCATTTT. It codes for CASSLTGSYSNQPQHF.

This clonotype was observed many times. The V gene is TRBV7-2, the J gene TRBJ2-3, with TRBD2 matching over 7 bases. The germline gives CDR1 SGHTA, CDR2 FQGNSA. The CDR3 has 15 residues. V shed 1 base and J 6 bases; nucleotides not matched to a gene: 7. DNA of the CDR3: TGTGCCAGCAGCTTAGGGTCTAGCGGAGCGGATACGCAGTATTTT. Translated: CASSLGSSGADTQYF.

The table lists this clonotype with many counts. The rearrangement joins TRBV18 to TRBJ1-1, with D hard to call. V was pared by 2 bases and J by 4 bases, with 5 bases between. This CDR3 is 12 amino acids long. Germline V CDR1 and CDR2: KGHSH, LQKENI. DNA of the CDR3: TGTGCCAGCTCACCAACGGCCACTGAAGCTTTCTTT. As protein: CASSPTATEAFF. Combining the CDR3 with reference TRBV18 and TRBJ1-1 gives the whole variable domain NAGVMQNPRHLVRRRGQEARLRCSPMKGHSHVYWYRQLPEEGLKFMVYLQKENIIDESGMPKERFSAEFPKEGPSILRIQQVVRGDSAAYFCASSPTATEAFFGQGTRLTVV.

In its sample, this clonotype is medium-sized (0.01 to 0.1%). CDR3 residues: CASSLRALVAGEPDPPPRFF. Here the CDR3 DNA reads TGTGCCAGCAGCTTAAGGGCGTTGGTAGCGGGAGAGCCTGACCCTCCCCCTCGGTTCTTC. The gene calls are TRBV7-2 and TRBJ2-1; TRBD2 aligns across 9 bases. J was trimmed by 15 bases and V by 2 bases; bases with no gene match: 29. Germline V gene lookup returns CDR1 SGHTA and CDR2 FQGNSA. CDR3 length: 20 amino acids.

Only a few counts were recorded for this clonotype. The chain links TRBV21-1 to TRBJ2-7; TRBD1 is the table's D call and was not checked against the DNA. TRBV21-1 is designated a pseudogene. This CDR3 is built from 13 residues. Here the CDR3 reads CASSQDRGKEQYV. Here the CDR3 DNA reads TGTGCCAGCAGCCAGGACAGGGGGAAAGAGCAGTACGTC.

This clonotype came up many times. The chain links TRBV20-1 to TRBJ2-2; 10 bases are a match to TRBD2. The V segment lost 7 bases and the J segment 7 bases; nucleotides outside the gene matches: 15. Germline CDR1 reads DFQATT; CDR2 reads SNEGSKA (reference sequence). The CDR3 is made up of 16 amino acids. Written as DNA, the CDR3 is TGCAGTGTCCGAGCTTCTAGCGGGAGCGGTCGCGGGGAGCTGTTTTTT. This codes for CSVRASSGSGRGELFF.

This clonotype was observed many times. The chain links TRBV11-3 to TRBJ2-2; D not certain. From germline, CDR1 is SGHNT and CDR2 YENEEA. Trimming removed 2 bases from V and 6 bases from J, with 7 bases in between. The CDR3 totals 13 residues. The CDR3 region is CASSLLRSGELFF. DNA for the CDR3: TGTGCCAGCAGCTTATTACGCTCCGGGGAGCTGTTTTTT.

This clonotype was recorded many times. The rearrangement uses TRBV27 and TRBJ2-1; D is ambiguous. The CDR3 has 15 amino acids. V dropped 6 bases and J dropped 6 bases, with 18 bases sitting between them. CDR1 and CDR2 from the germline V gene are MNHEY and SMNVEV (reference sequence). The CDR3 nucleotides are TGTGCCAGCAGAAGCCTAGTCTCATGGGGCAATGAGCAGTTCTTC. It specifies CASRSLVSWGNEQFF.

There are many counts of this clonotype. V is TRBV20-1 and J is TRBJ1-2; D gene ambiguous. CDR3 length: 13 residues. CDR1 and CDR2 (germline): DFQATT, SNEGSKA (reference sequence). The germline V and J ends were trimmed by 0 bases and 8 bases, with 13 bases remaining between them. The CDR3 sequence: CSARDLAQEGYTF. In DNA, the CDR3 is TGCAGTGCTAGAGATCTCGCCCAGGAAGGCTACACCTTC.

The sample holds many counts of this clonotype. The J gene is TRBJ1-1, the V gene TRBV29-1, with 7 positions matching TRBD1. The CDR3 runs 13 residues. The V gene's germline CDR1 is SQVTM and CDR2 ANQGSEA. The junction had 5 bases not matched to a gene; V was cut back by 2 bases and J by 5 bases. CDR3 sequence reads: CSVEIDRVTEAFF. In DNA, the CDR3 is TGCAGCGTTGAAATAGACAGGGTGACTGAAGCTTTCTTT.

The chain uses TRBV11-2 and TRBJ2-1; a possible D gene is TRBD2 (5 bases). The CDR3 totals 14 residues. CDR1 is SGHAT, CDR2 FQNNGV, per germline. Trimming left V 5 bases short and J 8 bases short, with 16 bases between. In nucleotides, the CDR3 is TGTGCCAGCAGCCGAACTAGTACAAGTGATGAGCAGTTCTTC. It codes for CASSRTSTSDEQFF.

This clonotype was detected only a few times. The gene calls are TRBV20-1 and TRBJ2-1, with 11 bases aligning to TRBD2. V gave up 1 base and J gave up 0 bases; unmatched junction bases: 17. Germline CDR1 is DFQATT and CDR2 is SNEGSKA (reference sequence). This CDR3 region has 21 residues. CDR3 amino acids: CSARVSILAGGPMSSYNEQFF. CDR3 in DNA: TGCAGTGCTAGAGTCTCGATCCTAGCGGGGGGTCCAATGAGCTCCTACAATGAGCAGTTCTTC.

This clonotype was seen ten or more times. This chain joins TRBV12-3 or TRBV12-4 and TRBJ1-4; D is ambiguous. The CDR3 spans 12 residues. Trimming shortened V by 2 bases and J by 11 bases, and 9 bases separated the two germline ends. The CDR3 sequence: CASSLSGWKLFF. Here the CDR3 DNA reads TGTGCCAGCAGTTTATCCGGGTGGAAACTGTTTTTT.